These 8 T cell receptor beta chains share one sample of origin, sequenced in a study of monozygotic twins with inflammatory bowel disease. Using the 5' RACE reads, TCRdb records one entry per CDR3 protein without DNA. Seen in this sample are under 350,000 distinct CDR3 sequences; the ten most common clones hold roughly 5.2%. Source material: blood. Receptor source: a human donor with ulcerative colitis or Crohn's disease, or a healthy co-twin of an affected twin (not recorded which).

This CDR3 is CASNIGKEGTGELFF. The chain uses TRBV2 and TRBJ2-2; TCRdb names TRBD1, which stays unverified in the absence of DNA. CDR3 size: 15 residues. Germline V gene data show CDR1 as SNHLY and CDR2 as FYNNEI.

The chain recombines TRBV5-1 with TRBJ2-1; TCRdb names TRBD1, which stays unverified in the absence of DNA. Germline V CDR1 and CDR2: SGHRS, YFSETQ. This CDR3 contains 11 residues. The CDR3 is CASRNEDRPSF. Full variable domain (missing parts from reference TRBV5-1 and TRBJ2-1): KAGVTQTPRYLIKTRGQQVTLSCSPISGHRSVSWYQQTPGQGLQFLFEYFSETQRNKGNFPGRFSGRQFSNSRSEMNVSTLELGDSALYLCASRNEDRPSFGPGTRLTVL.

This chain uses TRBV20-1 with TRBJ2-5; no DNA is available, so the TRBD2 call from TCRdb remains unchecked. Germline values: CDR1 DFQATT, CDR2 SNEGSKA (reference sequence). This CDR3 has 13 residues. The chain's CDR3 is CSTGLAGLETQYF.

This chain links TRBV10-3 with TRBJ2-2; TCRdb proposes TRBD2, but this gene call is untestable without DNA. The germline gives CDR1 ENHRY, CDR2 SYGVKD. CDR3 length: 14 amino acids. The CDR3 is CAIRGSPNTGELFF.

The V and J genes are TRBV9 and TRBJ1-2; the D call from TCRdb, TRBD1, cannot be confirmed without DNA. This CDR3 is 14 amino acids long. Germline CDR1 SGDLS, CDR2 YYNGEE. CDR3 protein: CASRALGGNYGYTF.

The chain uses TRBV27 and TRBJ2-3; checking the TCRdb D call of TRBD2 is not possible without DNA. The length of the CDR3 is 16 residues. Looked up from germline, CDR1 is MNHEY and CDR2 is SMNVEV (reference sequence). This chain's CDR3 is CASSRSSGGLTDTQYF.

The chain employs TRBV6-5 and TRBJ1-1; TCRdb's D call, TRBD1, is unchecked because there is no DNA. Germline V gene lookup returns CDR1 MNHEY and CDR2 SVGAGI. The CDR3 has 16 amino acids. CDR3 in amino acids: CASSYAGQGVVTEAFF.

The CDR3: CASSSRRDTEAFF. The chain uses TRBV7-8 and TRBJ1-1. This CDR3 is built from 13 residues. Germline values: CDR1 SGHVS, CDR2 FQNEAQ.